This T cell receptor (beta chain) appears in the sequencing data of a study of cytomegalovirus exposure and HLA in healthy donors. Both 60 Vbeta primers and 13 Jbeta primers went into the PCR. Sequenced by immunoSEQ multiplex PCR; TCRdb stores in-frame clones only, minus some. This table holds some 160,000 clones, 75% to 80% found once. Between the trimmed V and J ends, which lost 2 bases and 5 bases, there was a span of 16 bases. There are 16 residues in the CDR3. Germline CDR1 is KGHSH and CDR2 is LQKENI. Regarding the study as a whole: The authors listed roughly 150 TCR beta chains as cytomegalovirus-associated. Later analysis indicated greater clonal expansion among HLA-associated TCR beta chains than among equally common other chains. Association of a missense DCLRE1C variant with TCR beta V- and J-gene trimming was reported in a later analysis. An analysis done earlier found most TCR beta V segments productive about 87% or about 30% of the time.

With regard to this clone: Its antigen is unidentified.

The sample consisted of PBMCs. The genes are TRBV18 and TRBJ1-5; no clear D. This TCR was recovered from a woman aged 40 to 50 in good health and CMV-seronegative. CDR3 in amino acids: CASSPSSRGPDQPQHF. Here the CDR3 DNA reads TGTGCCAGCTCACCATCCTCACGAGGGCCTGATCAGCCCCAGCATTTT.